The 17 T cell receptor beta chains in this list originate from one sample, sequenced in a study of cytotoxic CD8 clonotypes in ibrutinib-treated CLL. Clones were read by immunoSEQ multiplex PCR, and TCRdb kept only the in-frame ones, dropping some. The table includes under 200,000 clones, approximately 77% detected once. This sample comprised PBMCs, obtained after 12 months of ibrutinib treatment. The source of these receptors is a human donor with chronic lymphocytic leukemia.

This clone showed up just once. The V gene is TRBV11-2, the J gene TRBJ1-1; tentatively, D is TRBD1 (5 bases). Germline V gives CDR1 SGHAT, CDR2 FQNNGV. The V end lost 0 bases, the J end lost 1 base, and 9 bases lay between the germline ends. The CDR3 runs 15 residues. Here the CDR3 reads CASSLEGGTNTEAFF. The CDR3 DNA follows: TGTGCCAGCAGCTTAGAAGGAGGGACGAACACTGAAGCTTTCTTT.

The chain is built from TRBV9 and TRBJ2-6; no reliable D call. Germline CDR1 reads SGDLS; CDR2 reads YYNGEE. The CDR3 is 16 residues long. Trimming stripped 6 bases from V and 0 bases from J, with 13 bases between. The CDR3 region is CASTLSRNSGANVLTF. Written as DNA, the CDR3 is TGTGCCAGCACCCTCTCCCGGAACTCTGGGGCCAACGTCCTGACTTTC.

J is TRBJ2-3 and V is TRBV7-2; TRBD2 aligns across 12 bases. The germline gives CDR1 SGHTA, CDR2 FQGNSA. Trimming took 2 bases from V and 6 from J; bases not matched to a gene: 6. The CDR3 covers 16 residues. The CDR3 here is CASSLLTSGRWDTQYF. The CDR3 region has the DNA TGTGCCAGCAGCTTATTGACTAGCGGGAGATGGGATACGCAGTATTTT.

This chain joins TRBV7-2 and TRBJ2-7, with D possibly being TRBD2 (6 bases). V was shortened by 1 base and J by 6 bases, with 10 bases between the two germline ends. The CDR3 consists of 13 residues. Germline values: CDR1 SGHTA, CDR2 FQGNSA. CDR3 loop: CASSLERGLEQYF. CDR3 DNA: TGTGCCAGCAGCTTAGAGAGGGGACTCGAGCAGTACTTC.

V gene TRBV5-4 combines with J gene TRBJ2-7; a weak D match, TRBD1 (6 bases). This CDR3 comprises 15 residues. The V end was cut by 4 bases, the J end by 1 base, with 15 bases between. Germline lookup yields CDR1 SGHNT and CDR2 YYREEE (reference sequence). CDR3 amino acids: CASSPGMGASYEQYF. The DNA for the CDR3 is TGTGCCAGCAGCCCGGGGATGGGGGCATCCTACGAGCAGTACTTC. Full variable domain (remainder filled in from reference TRBV5-4 and TRBJ2-7): ETGVTQSPTHLIKTRGQQVTLRCSSQSGHNTVSWYQQALGQGPQFIFQYYREEENGRGNFPPRFSGLQFPNYSSELNVNALELDDSALYLCASSPGMGASYEQYFGPGTRLTVT.

The chain recombines TRBV28 with TRBJ1-1; D is possibly TRBD1 (6 bases). The CDR3 runs to 18 residues. Germline CDR1 reads MDHEN; CDR2 reads SYDVKM. Trimming removed 5 bases from V and 3 bases from J, with 25 bases in between. The CDR3 sequence: CASSPLRTVALSDTEAFF. The CDR3 coding sequence is TGTGCCAGCAGTCCACTACGGACAGTCGCCCTATCGGACACTGAAGCTTTCTTT.

The rearrangement links TRBV7-2 to TRBJ1-3; no firm D call. Trimming took off 5 bases at V and 2 bases at J, with 7 bases between the two ends. CDR1 is SGHTA, CDR2 FQGNSA, per germline. This CDR3 spans 13 amino acids. DNA of the CDR3: TGTGCCAGCAGCCTTCATACTGGAAACACCATATATTTT. Translating gives CASSLHTGNTIYF.

V and J are TRBV28 and TRBJ2-2; possibly TRBD1 for D (5 bases). V lost 2 bases to trimming and J lost 7 bases, with 14 bases between them. The CDR3 totals 15 residues. The V gene's germline CDR1 is MDHEN and CDR2 SYDVKM. CDR3: CASSLRPGWVGELFF. In DNA, the CDR3 is TGTGCCAGCAGTTTACGGCCAGGGTGGGTCGGGGAGCTGTTTTTT.

The chain joins TRBV9 to TRBJ1-4; D possibly corresponds to TRBD1 (6 bases). Germline loops: CDR1 SGDLS, CDR2 YYNGEE. The CDR3 totals 13 residues. V lost 0 bases and J lost 10, with 10 bases in between. This chain's CDR3 is CASSVDLQGKLFF. CDR3 DNA sequence: TGTGCCAGCAGCGTAGATTTACAGGGAAAACTGTTTTTT.

The rearrangement uses TRBV7-9 and TRBJ2-7; D is undetermined. This CDR3 is built from 13 residues. Germline CDR1 SEHNR, CDR2 FQNEAQ (reference sequence). With 4 bases removed from V and 3 bases from J, the gap between germline ends came to 10 bases. Here the CDR3 reads CASSSSHSYEQYF. The DNA for the CDR3 is TGTGCCAGCAGCTCTTCCCACAGCTACGAGCAGTACTTC.

V gene TRBV9 combines with J gene TRBJ1-1; D is perhaps TRBD1 (5 bases). Germline V gene lookup returns CDR1 SGDLS and CDR2 YYNGEE. The CDR3 extends over 14 amino acids. Trimming removed 0 bases from V and 10 bases from J, with 16 bases in between. The CDR3 bases are TGTGCCAGCAGCGTAGCACCGGACGGGGGTGGAGCTTTCTTT. As protein: CASSVAPDGGGAFF.

V and J are TRBV10-2 and TRBJ1-1; D not resolved. Deletions cut 0 bases from V and 4 bases from J, with 6 bases between. The CDR3 covers 13 residues. Looked up from germline, CDR1 is WSHSY and CDR2 is SAAADI. CDR3 in amino acids: CASSESVGTEAFF. CDR3 nucleotides: TGCGCCAGCAGTGAGTCAGTCGGCACTGAAGCTTTCTTT.

The chain recombines TRBV7-6 with TRBJ2-7, with 7 nucleotides matching TRBD1. CDR1 is SGHVS and CDR2 is FNYEAQ in the germline V gene. V lost 6 bases and J lost 4; bases outside the gene matches: 3. This CDR3 contains 12 residues. The CDR3: CASSPTGYEQYF. DNA for the CDR3: TGTGCCAGCAGTCCGACAGGGTACGAGCAGTACTTC.

The V call is TRBV7-2, the J call TRBJ2-6; no reliable D call. V dropped 1 base and J dropped 0 bases, with 4 bases sitting between them. CDR1 is SGHTA and CDR2 is FQGNSA in the germline V gene. The CDR3 runs 15 residues. CDR3 amino acids: CASSLDSSGANVLTF. The DNA of the CDR3 is TGTGCCAGCAGCTTAGATAGCTCTGGGGCCAACGTCCTGACTTTC.

J is TRBJ2-7 and V is TRBV19; 9 bases match TRBD2. J gave up 0 bases and V 7 bases, and 4 bases lay outside the gene matches. The germline CDR1 and CDR2 sequences are LNHDA and SQIVND (reference sequence). CDR3 length: 14 amino acids. The CDR3 here is CASTVSGSSYEQYF. As DNA, the CDR3 is TGTGCCAGTACCGTTAGCGGGAGCTCCTACGAGCAGTACTTC.

The rearrangement links TRBV30 to TRBJ1-1; no reliable D call. V was clipped by 1 base and J by 0 bases, with 18 bases between them. This CDR3 has 17 amino acids. CDR1 and CDR2 (germline): GTSNPN, SVGIG (reference sequence). In DNA, the CDR3 is TGTGCCTGGAGTGGGAATAGCGGTGGGCATCTGAACACTGAAGCTTTCTTT. Translation gives CAWSGNSGGHLNTEAFF.

The chain is built from TRBV7-2 and TRBJ2-7; a possible D gene is TRBD2 (6 bases). The CDR3 sequence is 15 residues long. The V end was cut by 1 base, the J end by 4 bases, with 14 bases between. Germline lookup yields CDR1 SGHTA and CDR2 FQGNSA. CDR3 loop: CASSLGGTGGYEQYF. In nucleotides, the CDR3 is TGTGCCAGCAGCTTAGGGGGGACCGGGGGTTACGAGCAGTACTTC. Full variable domain (rest looked up from reference TRBV7-2 and TRBJ2-7): GAGVSQSPSNKVTEKGKDVELRCDPISGHTALYWYRQSLGQGLEFLIYFQGNSAPDKSGLPSDRFSAERTGGSVSTLTIQRTQQEDSAVYLCASSLGGTGGYEQYFGPGTRLTVT.